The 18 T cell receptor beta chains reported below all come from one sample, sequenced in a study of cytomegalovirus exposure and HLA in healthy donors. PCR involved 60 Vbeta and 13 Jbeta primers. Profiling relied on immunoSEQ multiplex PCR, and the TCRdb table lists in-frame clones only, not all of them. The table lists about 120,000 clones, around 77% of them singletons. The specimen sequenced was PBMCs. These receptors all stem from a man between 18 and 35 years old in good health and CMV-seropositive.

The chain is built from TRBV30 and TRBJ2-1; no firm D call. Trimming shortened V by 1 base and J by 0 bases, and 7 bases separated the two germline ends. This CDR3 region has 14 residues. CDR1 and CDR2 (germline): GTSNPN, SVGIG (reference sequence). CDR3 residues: CAWSAVSSYNEQFF. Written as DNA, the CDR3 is TGTGCCTGGAGTGCGGTATCCTCCTACAATGAGCAGTTCTTC.

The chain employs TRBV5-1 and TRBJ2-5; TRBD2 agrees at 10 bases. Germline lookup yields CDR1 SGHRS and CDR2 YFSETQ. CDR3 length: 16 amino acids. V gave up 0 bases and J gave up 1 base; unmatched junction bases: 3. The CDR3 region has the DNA TGCGCCAGCAGCTTGGCCAGCGGGGGGGCCCAAGAGACCCAGTACTTC. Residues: CASSLASGGAQETQYF.

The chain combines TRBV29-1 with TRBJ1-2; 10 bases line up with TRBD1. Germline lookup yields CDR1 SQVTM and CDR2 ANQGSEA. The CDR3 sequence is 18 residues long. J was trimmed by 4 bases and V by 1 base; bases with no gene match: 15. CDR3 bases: TGCAGCGTTGAAGGGGGAACCCCCGGGACAGGGGTCTCCTATGGCTACACCTTC. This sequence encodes CSVEGGTPGTGVSYGYTF.

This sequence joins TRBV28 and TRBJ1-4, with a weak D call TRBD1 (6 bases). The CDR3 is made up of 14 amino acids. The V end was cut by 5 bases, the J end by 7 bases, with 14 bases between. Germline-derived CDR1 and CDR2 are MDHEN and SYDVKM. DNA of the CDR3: TGTGCCAGCAGTAGGGGGAGCTTTTCTGAAAAACTGTTTTTT. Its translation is CASSRGSFSEKLFF.

The CDR3 loop is CASSLMRGLGDTQYF. CDR3 bases: TGCGCCAGCAGCTTGATGAGGGGGCTGGGAGATACGCAGTATTTT. The chain uses TRBV5-1 and TRBJ2-3; 7 nucleotides line up with TRBD1. The CDR3 runs 15 residues. Germline trimming cut 1 base from V and 5 bases from J; bases unmatched to any gene: 7. Germline V gene sequence: CDR1 SGHRS, CDR2 YFSETQ.

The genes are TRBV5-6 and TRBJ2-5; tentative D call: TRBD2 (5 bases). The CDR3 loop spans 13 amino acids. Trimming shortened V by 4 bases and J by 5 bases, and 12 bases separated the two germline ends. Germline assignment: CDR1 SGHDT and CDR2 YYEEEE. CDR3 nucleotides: TGTGCCAGCAGCCAGGACTCTCGGGAGACCCAGTACTTC. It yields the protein CASSQDSRETQYF.

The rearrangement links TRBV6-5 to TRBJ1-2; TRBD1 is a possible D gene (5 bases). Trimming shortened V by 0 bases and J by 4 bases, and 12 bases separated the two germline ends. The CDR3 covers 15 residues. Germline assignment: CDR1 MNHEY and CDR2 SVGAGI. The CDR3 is CASSYSGSQGYGYTF. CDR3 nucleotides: TGTGCCAGCAGTTACTCCGGTTCGCAGGGCTATGGCTACACCTTC.

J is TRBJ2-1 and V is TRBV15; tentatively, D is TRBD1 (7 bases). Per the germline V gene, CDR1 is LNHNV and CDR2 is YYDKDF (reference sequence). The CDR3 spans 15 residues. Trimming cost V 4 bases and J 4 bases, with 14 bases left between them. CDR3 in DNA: TGTGCCACCAGCAAGGGGGCGGGACAGTACAATGAGCAGTTCTTC. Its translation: CATSKGAGQYNEQFF.

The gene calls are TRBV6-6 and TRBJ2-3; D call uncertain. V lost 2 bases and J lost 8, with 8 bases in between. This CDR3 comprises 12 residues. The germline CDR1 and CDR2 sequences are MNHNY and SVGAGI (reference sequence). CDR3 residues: CASSYTEFTQYF. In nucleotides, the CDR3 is TGTGCCAGCAGTTACACTGAGTTTACGCAGTATTTT.

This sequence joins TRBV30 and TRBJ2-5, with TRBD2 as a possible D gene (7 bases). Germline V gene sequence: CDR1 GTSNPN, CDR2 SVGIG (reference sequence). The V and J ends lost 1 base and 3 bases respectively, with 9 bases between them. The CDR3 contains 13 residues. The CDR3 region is CAWSAGGEETQYF. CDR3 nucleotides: TGTGCCTGGAGTGCGGGGGGCGAAGAGACCCAGTACTTC.

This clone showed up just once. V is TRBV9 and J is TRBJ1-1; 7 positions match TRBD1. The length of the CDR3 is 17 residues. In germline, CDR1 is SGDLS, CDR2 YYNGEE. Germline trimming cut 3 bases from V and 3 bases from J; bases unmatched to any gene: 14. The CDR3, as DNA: TGTGCCAGCAGCGATCGACAGGGTGGAGGGATTCACACTGAAGCTTTCTTT. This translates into CASSDRQGGGIHTEAFF.

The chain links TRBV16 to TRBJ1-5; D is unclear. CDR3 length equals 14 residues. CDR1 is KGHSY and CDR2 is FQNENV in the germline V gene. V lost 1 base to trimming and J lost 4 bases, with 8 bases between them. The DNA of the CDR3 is TGTGCCAGCAGCCAATGGTCCGAGAATCAGCCCCAGCATTTT. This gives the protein CASSQWSENQPQHF.

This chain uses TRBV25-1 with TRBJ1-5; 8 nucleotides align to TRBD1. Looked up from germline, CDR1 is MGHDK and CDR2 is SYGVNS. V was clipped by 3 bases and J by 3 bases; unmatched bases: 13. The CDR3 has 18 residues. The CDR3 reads CASSDSPRRGLDNQPQHF. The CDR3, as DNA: TGTGCCAGCAGTGACTCCCCCCGCAGGGGGCTCGACAATCAGCCCCAGCATTTT.

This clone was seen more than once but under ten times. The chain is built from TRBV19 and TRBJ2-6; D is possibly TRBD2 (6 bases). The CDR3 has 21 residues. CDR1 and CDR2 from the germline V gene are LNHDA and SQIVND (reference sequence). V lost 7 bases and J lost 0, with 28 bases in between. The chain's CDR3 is CASNSWVGGTSTISGANVLTF. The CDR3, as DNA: TGTGCCAGTAATAGTTGGGTTGGGGGGACGTCAACCATCTCTGGGGCCAACGTCCTGACTTTC.

The CDR3 loop reads CASSFVTNYGYTF. In nucleotides, the CDR3 is TGTGCCAGCAGTTTTGTTACTAACTATGGCTACACCTTC. The chain has TRBV28 and TRBJ1-2; no firm D call. Trimming removed 3 bases from V and 0 bases from J, with 5 bases in between. The CDR3 length is 13 residues. Germline V gives CDR1 MDHEN, CDR2 SYDVKM.

CDR3 region: CASSENRRDTQYF. As DNA, the CDR3 is TGTGCCAGCAGTGAAAATAGAAGAGATACGCAGTATTTT. The rearrangement joins TRBV6-4 to TRBJ2-3; no clear D. This CDR3 spans 13 amino acids. CDR1 and CDR2 from the germline V gene are MRHNA and SNTAGT. Trimming stripped 3 bases from V and 5 bases from J, with 9 bases between.

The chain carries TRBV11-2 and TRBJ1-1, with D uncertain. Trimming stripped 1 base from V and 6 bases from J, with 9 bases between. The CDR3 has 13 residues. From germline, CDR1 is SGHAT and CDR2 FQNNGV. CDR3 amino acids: CASSLGEGAEAFF. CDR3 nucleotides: TGTGCCAGCAGCTTAGGGGAGGGCGCTGAAGCTTTCTTT.

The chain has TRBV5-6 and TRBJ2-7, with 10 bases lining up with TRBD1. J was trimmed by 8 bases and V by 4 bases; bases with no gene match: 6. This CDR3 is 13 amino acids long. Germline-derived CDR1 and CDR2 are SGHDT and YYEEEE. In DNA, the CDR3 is TGTGCCAGCAGCCTAGGGACAGGGGCCCAGCAGTACTTC. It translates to CASSLGTGAQQYF.